This section outlines one TCR beta chain sequence together with its context. The target antigen is unknown. The source of the sample is a study of vaccination and CD4 T cells after COVID-19. Turning to the study itself: Fewer than ten convalescent cases were mild and one was severe, and all had been SARS-CoV-2 positive by nasal swab PCR. Study-wide results and caveats: SARS-CoV-2-reactive clonotype medians increased from around 19 to 38, not significantly. Convalescent patients had 304 of 307 vaccine-specific clones showing spike mono-reactivity.

Sequencing of cultured CD4+ T cell DNA used the Oncomine TCR Beta short-read assay. From the PCR reads, TCRdb called clonotypes with MiXCR, one entry per CDR3 protein. The sample yields around 15,000 distinct CDR3 sequences, 57% seen once. Treatment indicated: roughly 10-day PBMC culture with coronavirus spike peptide pools or control peptides (ViraFEST assay). The sequence derives from a human donor who had recovered from COVID-19. Specimen: CD4+ T cells from blood, cultured in vitro.

In DNA, the CDR3 is TGCAGTGCTAGGCCTAGTTTGCAGGCAGATACGCAGTATTTT. Its protein is CSARPSLQADTQYF. The J gene is TRBJ2-3, the V gene TRBV20-1; D uncertain. V was clipped by 3 bases and J by 4 bases, with 14 bases between them. The CDR3 covers 14 residues. Germline values: CDR1 DFQATT, CDR2 SNEGSKA (reference sequence).